Shown below are 10 T cell receptor beta chains from a single sample sequenced in a study of blood T cells in healthy people across ages. Next came a second PCR, run for about 6 to 12 cycles, which used a sample-barcoded 5' primer along with a J-beta primer mix. Each CDR3 protein gets one entry after TCRdb re-called the 5' RACE reads with MiXCR. The sample lists some 640,000 distinct CDR3 sequences, approximately 30% occurring once. Sequenced material: blood. The receptors derive from a woman of 80 years or more in good health.

This clonotype was observed many times. This sequence joins TRBV4-2 and TRBJ2-5; a possible D gene is TRBD2 (5 bases). This CDR3 has 17 amino acids. The germline V and J ends were trimmed by 0 bases and 1 base, with 15 bases remaining between them. CDR1 and CDR2 (germline): LGHNA, YNFKEQ. The CDR3, as DNA: TGTGCCAGCAGCCAAGATTCGAAGGAGGACGCCCAAGAGACCCAGTACTTC. It encodes CASSQDSKEDAQETQYF.

The sample holds many counts of this clonotype. This chain joins TRBV20-1 and TRBJ2-5, with no clear D. Trimming shortened V by 3 bases and J by 11 bases, and 10 bases separated the two germline ends. Looked up from germline, CDR1 is DFQATT and CDR2 is SNEGSKA (reference sequence). The CDR3 loop spans 10 amino acids. This CDR3 is CSASDNEQYF. The CDR3 bases are TGCAGTGCTAGTGATAATGAGCAGTACTTC.

This clonotype was counted ten times or more. The chain links TRBV30 to TRBJ2-7, with a weak D call TRBD1 (5 bases). The CDR3 contains 12 residues. The germline gives CDR1 GTSNPN, CDR2 SVGIG (reference sequence). With 0 bases removed from V and 3 bases from J, the gap between germline ends came to 6 bases. The CDR3 here is CAWSVGVYEQYF. In DNA form, the CDR3 reads TGTGCCTGGAGTGTAGGGGTCTACGAGCAGTACTTC.

Notes on this clonotype: Being one base from a much bigger clone, this may be a read error. The J gene is TRBJ2-1, the V gene TRBV28; the D is unclear. CDR3 length equals 12 residues. Germline CDR1 MDHEN, CDR2 SYDVKM. CDR3 amino acids: CAGSQLGLGQFF. CDR3 DNA sequence: TGTGCCGGCAGCCAATTGGGGTTAGGGCAGTTCTTC.

At least ten counts were recorded for this clonotype. The V and J genes are TRBV3-1 and TRBJ2-1, with D possibly being TRBD1 (5 bases). CDR3 length equals 12 residues. V lost 1 base, J lost 12 bases, and 10 bases lay in between. Germline CDR1 reads LGHDT; CDR2 reads YNNKEL (reference sequence). As DNA, the CDR3 is TGTGCCAGCAGCCAAGTTGGGGCTGGGCAGTTCTTC. This translates into CASSQVGAGQFF.

V gene TRBV5-1 combines with J gene TRBJ2-5; 10 bases map to TRBD2. The V gene end was trimmed by 4 bases and the J gene end by 11 bases; junction bases not matched to a gene: 14. The CDR3 is 15 residues long. Looked up from germline, CDR1 is SGHRS and CDR2 is YFSETQ. CDR3 sequence (DNA): TGCGCCAGCAGCACGGAACTAGCGGGGCCCAATGAACAGTACTTC. Protein product: CASSTELAGPNEQYF.

This clonotype occurred many times. The chain couples TRBV18 to TRBJ2-1; 9 bases are a match to TRBD1. This CDR3 is built from 16 residues. CDR1 and CDR2 (germline): KGHSH, LQKENI. The V segment lost 0 bases and the J segment 5 bases; nucleotides outside the gene matches: 5. Written as DNA, the CDR3 is TGTGCCAGCTCACCACCCAACAGGGGGCCGCACAATGAGCAGTTCTTC. It is translated as CASSPPNRGPHNEQFF.

This clonotype was observed a handful of times. This rearrangement joins TRBV6-5 to TRBJ2-1, with unresolved D. With 0 bases removed from V and 0 bases from J, the gap between germline ends came to 9 bases. The CDR3 extends over 16 amino acids. Germline V CDR1 and CDR2: MNHEY, SVGAGI. This CDR3 is CASSYSEPSSYNEQFF. CDR3 nucleotide sequence: TGTGCCAGCAGTTACTCGGAGCCTAGCTCCTACAATGAGCAGTTCTTC.

This clonotype was counted between two and nine times. The chain combines TRBV9 with TRBJ1-1; TRBD1 agrees at 7 bases. Germline V gene sequence: CDR1 SGDLS, CDR2 YYNGEE. The CDR3 extends over 15 amino acids. The ends lost 2 bases at V and 5 bases at J; junction bases unmatched: 9. The CDR3 region is CASSVDRDLRTEAFF. Written as DNA, the CDR3 is TGTGCCAGCAGCGTTGACAGGGATCTTCGGACTGAAGCTTTCTTT.

The chain employs TRBV9 and TRBJ2-3; no firm D call. Trimming removed 6 bases from V and 2 bases from J, with 7 bases in between. The CDR3 is 12 residues long. CDR1 and CDR2 from the germline V gene are SGDLS and YYNGEE. CDR3 amino acids: CASTFTTDTQYF. The CDR3 DNA sequence: TGTGCCAGCACCTTCACCACAGATACGCAGTATTTT.